The following is a T cell receptor (beta chain) sequence with its context. A multiplex PCR was run with 60 Vbeta primers and 13 Jbeta primers. The table came from immunoSEQ multiplex PCR; TCRdb's copy has only in-frame clones and leaves some out. Its listing shows some 76,000 clones. Germline CDR1 reads LNHDA; CDR2 reads SQIVND (reference sequence). The CDR3 has 13 amino acids. The V gene lost 5 bases and the J gene lost 6 bases, with 13 bases spanning the gap. This sample was included in a study of cytomegalovirus exposure and HLA in healthy donors. The chain has TRBV19 and TRBJ1-2, with D unclear. Specimen: PBMCs. The receptor comes from a female donor in good health and CMV-seropositive. Written as DNA, the CDR3 is TGTGCCAGTAGTCCCGCCAGCGTCAATGGCTACACCTTC. Protein product: CASSPASVNGYTF.